The subject of this entry is one TCR beta chain. Method: immunoSEQ multiplex PCR; TCRdb's copy keeps in-frame clones and lacks some. The sample yields fewer than 50,000 clones, 85% to 90% seen once. The data originate from a study of T cell changes during pregnancy in multiple sclerosis. The CDR3 is made up of 11 amino acids. V dropped 5 bases and J dropped 11 bases, with 10 bases sitting between them. Germline V gene lookup returns CDR1 LNHDA and CDR2 SQIVND (reference sequence). This receptor was obtained from a female donor in good health, enrolled as a control in a pregnancy study. Sequenced here: peripheral blood, sampled in the second trimester of pregnancy. V is TRBV19 and J is TRBJ2-1; the D gene is possibly TRBD2 (5 bases). In DNA, the CDR3 is TGTGCCAGTAGTCCCGGGAAAAAGCAGTTCTTC. This encodes CASSPGKKQFF.